This T cell receptor beta chain was retrieved from a study of T cell changes during pregnancy in multiple sclerosis. Libraries were prepared by immunoSEQ multiplex PCR; TCRdb keeps only in-frame clonotypes and omits some of them. This table holds around 72,000 clones, 91% found once. Germline CDR1 is MNHEY and CDR2 is SVGAGI. The V gene end was trimmed by 5 bases and the J gene end by 5 bases; junction bases not matched to a gene: 4. The CDR3 loop spans 15 amino acids. The sequencing used peripheral blood, collected in the third trimester of pregnancy. This sequence joins TRBV6-5 and TRBJ2-1; 12 bases fit TRBD2. The receptor comes from a female donor in good health, enrolled as a control in a pregnancy study. CDR3 nucleotide sequence: TGTGCCAGCAGTCGCACTAGCGGGGGGAACAATGAGCAGTTCTTC. This sequence encodes CASSRTSGGNNEQFF.